These 3 T cell receptor beta chains were all obtained from the same sample, sequenced in a study of OX40 agonist ivuxolimab in advanced cancers. The data were produced by immunoSEQ multiplex PCR, yet TCRdb's version contains in-frame clones alone and is incomplete. This table holds 40,000 to 65,000 clones, around 82% found once. The sample in question was CD4+ or CD8+ T cells sorted from blood, obtained in a trial of the OX40 agonist ivuxolimab. These receptors were taken from an adult with an advanced solid tumor such as melanoma, head and neck, liver or kidney cancer.

The chain has TRBV5-1 and TRBJ1-1; 7 bases match TRBD1. Germline V lookup: CDR1 SGHRS, CDR2 YFSETQ. There are 14 residues in the CDR3. The ends lost 0 bases at V and 7 bases at J; junction bases unmatched: 6. CDR3 region: CASSLVGGQIEAFF. In DNA, the CDR3 is TGCGCCAGCAGCTTGGTCGGGGGACAGATTGAAGCTTTCTTT.

This chain uses TRBV21-1 with TRBJ2-7; TRBD2, the table's D call, was not compared with the DNA. TRBV21-1 is assigned pseudogene status. The CDR3 covers 14 residues. This chain's CDR3 is CASSNSGHLYEQYF. In DNA, the CDR3 is TGTGCCAGCAGCAATAGCGGACACCTCTACGAGCAGTACTTC.

This clone has a single count. The CDR3 sequence is CASSGGLPGAGETQYF. In DNA form, the CDR3 reads TGTGCCAGCAGTGGGGGTCTCCCGGGGGCGGGGGAGACCCAGTACTTC. The V gene is TRBV25-1, the J gene TRBJ2-5; D could derive from TRBD1 or TRBD2 (6 bases each). Germline V gives CDR1 MGHDK, CDR2 SYGVNS. The V end was cut by 4 bases, the J end by 5 bases, with 20 bases between. The CDR3 has 16 amino acids.